This TCR beta chain was sequenced for a study of cytomegalovirus exposure and HLA in healthy donors. Study conclusions and caveats: The authors later linked a missense DCLRE1C variant to TCR beta V- and J-gene trimming.

As concerns this clone: Its antigen is as yet unknown.

Germline V gives CDR1 MDHEN, CDR2 SYDVKM. The CDR3 sequence is 14 residues long. The ends lost 5 bases at V and 6 bases at J; junction bases unmatched: 4. PCR was performed using 60 Vbeta and 13 Jbeta primers. Authors' methods: Later, an analysis found some 80 million unique TCR beta chains, and 9.5 million to 12 million of these were shared. Profiling relied on immunoSEQ multiplex PCR, and the TCRdb table lists in-frame clones only, not all of them. V, J and clone size derive from that table, while D and trimming were established from the DNA sequence. The sample carries roughly 48,000 clones, about three quarters recorded once.

The sequenced sample was PBMCs. The sequence was collected from a man between 18 and 29 years old in good health and CMV-seronegative. The J gene is TRBJ2-1, the V gene TRBV28; 10 nucleotides match TRBD2. CDR3 coding DNA: TGTGCCAGCAGTCTCCTAGCGGGAGCCAATGAGCAGTTCTTC. It encodes CASSLLAGANEQFF.